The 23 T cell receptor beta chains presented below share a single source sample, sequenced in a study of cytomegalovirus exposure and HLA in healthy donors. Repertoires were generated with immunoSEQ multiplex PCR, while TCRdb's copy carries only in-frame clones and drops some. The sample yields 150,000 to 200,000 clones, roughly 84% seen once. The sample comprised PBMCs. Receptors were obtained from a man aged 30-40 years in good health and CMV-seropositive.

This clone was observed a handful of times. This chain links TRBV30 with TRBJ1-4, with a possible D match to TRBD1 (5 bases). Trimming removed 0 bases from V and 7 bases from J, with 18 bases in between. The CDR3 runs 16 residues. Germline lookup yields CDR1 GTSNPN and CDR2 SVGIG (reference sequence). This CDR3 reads CAWSVGGGVSSEKLFF. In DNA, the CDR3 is TGTGCCTGGAGTGTGGGCGGGGGGGTATCGAGTGAAAAACTGTTTTTT.

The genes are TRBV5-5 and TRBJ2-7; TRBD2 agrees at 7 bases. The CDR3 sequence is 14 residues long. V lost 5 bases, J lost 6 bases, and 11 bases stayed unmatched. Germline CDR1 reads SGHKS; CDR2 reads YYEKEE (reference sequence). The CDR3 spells CASRVGAGESEQYF. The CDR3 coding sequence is TGTGCCAGCAGGGTTGGTGCGGGAGAGAGCGAGCAGTACTTC.

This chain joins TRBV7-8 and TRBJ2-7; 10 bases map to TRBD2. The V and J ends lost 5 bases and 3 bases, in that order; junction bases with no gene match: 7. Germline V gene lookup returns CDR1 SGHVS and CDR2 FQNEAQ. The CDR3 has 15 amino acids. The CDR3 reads CASSLSGGAVYEQYF. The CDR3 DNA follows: TGTGCCAGCAGCCTCAGCGGGGGGGCTGTCTACGAGCAGTACTTC. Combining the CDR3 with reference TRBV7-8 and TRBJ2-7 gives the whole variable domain GAGVSQSPRYKVAKRGQDVALRCDPISGHVSLFWYQQALGQGPEFLTYFQNEAQLDKSGLPSDRFFAERPEGSVSTLKIQRTQQEDSAVYLCASSLSGGAVYEQYFGPGTRLTVT.

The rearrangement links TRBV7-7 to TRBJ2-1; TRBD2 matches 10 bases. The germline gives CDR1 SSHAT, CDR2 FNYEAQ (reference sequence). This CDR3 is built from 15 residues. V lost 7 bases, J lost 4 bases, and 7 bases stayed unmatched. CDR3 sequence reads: CASNILAGVYNEQFF. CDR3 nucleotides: TGTGCCAGCAACATCCTAGCGGGGGTATACAATGAGCAGTTCTTC.

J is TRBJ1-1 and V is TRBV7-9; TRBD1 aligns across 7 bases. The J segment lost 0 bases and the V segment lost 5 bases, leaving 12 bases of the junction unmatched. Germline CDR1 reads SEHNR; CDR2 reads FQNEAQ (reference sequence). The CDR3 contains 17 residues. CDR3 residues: CASSLWTGRVMNTEAFF. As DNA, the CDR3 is TGTGCCAGCAGCCTGTGGACAGGCAGGGTTATGAACACTGAAGCTTTCTTT.

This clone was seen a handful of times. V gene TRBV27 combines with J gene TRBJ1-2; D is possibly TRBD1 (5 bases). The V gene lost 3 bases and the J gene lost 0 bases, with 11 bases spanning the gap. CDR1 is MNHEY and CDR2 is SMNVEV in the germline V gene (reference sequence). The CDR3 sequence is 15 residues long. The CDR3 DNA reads TGTGCCAGCAGTTTTTCGGCGGGGGCTAACTATGGCTACACCTTC. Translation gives CASSFSAGANYGYTF.

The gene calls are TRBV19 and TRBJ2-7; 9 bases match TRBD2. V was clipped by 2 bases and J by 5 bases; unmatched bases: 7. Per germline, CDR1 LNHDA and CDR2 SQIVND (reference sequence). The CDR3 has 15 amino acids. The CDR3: CASSIQPGLANEQYF. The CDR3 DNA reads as TGTGCCAGTAGTATACAACCGGGACTAGCAAACGAGCAGTACTTC.

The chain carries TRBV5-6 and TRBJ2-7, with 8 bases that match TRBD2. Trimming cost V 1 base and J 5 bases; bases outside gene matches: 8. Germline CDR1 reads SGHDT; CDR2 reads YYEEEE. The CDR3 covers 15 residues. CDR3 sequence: CASSLMMRGGNEQYF. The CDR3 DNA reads TGTGCCAGCAGCTTGATGATGCGCGGGGGGAACGAGCAGTACTTC. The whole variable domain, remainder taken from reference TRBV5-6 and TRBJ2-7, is DAGVTQSPTHLIKTRGQQVTLRCSPKSGHDTVSWYQQALGQGPQFIFQYYEEEERQRGNFPDRFSGHQFPNYSSELNVNALLLGDSALYLCASSLMMRGGNEQYFGPGTRLTVT.

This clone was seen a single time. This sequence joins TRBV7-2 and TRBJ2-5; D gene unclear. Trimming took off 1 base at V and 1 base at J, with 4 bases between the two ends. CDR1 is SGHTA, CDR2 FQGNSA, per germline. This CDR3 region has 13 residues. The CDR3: CASSLVIQETQYF. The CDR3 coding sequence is TGTGCCAGCAGCTTAGTCATCCAAGAGACCCAGTACTTC.

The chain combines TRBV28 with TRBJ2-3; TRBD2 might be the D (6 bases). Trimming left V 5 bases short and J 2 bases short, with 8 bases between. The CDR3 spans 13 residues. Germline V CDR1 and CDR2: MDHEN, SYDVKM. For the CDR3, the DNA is TGTGCCAGCAGTGGGGAGGTCACAGATACGCAGTATTTT. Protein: CASSGEVTDTQYF.

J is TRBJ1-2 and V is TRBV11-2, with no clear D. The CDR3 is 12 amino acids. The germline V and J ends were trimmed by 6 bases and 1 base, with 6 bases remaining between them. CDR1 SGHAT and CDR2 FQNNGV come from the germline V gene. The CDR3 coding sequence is TGTGCCAGCAGTCAGGATAACTATGGCTACACCTTC. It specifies CASSQDNYGYTF.

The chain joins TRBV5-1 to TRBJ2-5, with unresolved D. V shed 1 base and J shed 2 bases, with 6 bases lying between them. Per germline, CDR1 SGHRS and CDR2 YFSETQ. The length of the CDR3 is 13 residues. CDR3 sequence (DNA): TGCGCCAGCAGCTTGTTAGTACAAGAGACCCAGTACTTC. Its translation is CASSLLVQETQYF.

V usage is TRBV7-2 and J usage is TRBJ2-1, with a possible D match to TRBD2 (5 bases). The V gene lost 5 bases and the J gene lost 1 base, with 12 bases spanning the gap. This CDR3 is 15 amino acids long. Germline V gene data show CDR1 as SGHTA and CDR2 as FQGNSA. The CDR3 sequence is CASSPVEGSYNEQFF. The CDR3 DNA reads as TGTGCCAGCAGCCCCGTTGAGGGATCCTACAATGAGCAGTTCTTC.

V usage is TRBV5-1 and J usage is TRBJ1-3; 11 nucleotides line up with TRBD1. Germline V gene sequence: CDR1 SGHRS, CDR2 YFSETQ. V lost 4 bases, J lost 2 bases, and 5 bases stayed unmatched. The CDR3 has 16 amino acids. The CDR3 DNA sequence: TGCGCCAGCAGCCTAGGACAGGGGGCTGCTGGAAACACCATATATTTT. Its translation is CASSLGQGAAGNTIYF.

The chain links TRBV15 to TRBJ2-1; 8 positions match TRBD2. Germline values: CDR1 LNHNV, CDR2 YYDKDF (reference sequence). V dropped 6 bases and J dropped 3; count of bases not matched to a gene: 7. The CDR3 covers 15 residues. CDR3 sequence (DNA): TGTGCCACCAGGCCGACAGCGGGAGACTACAATGAGCAGTTCTTC. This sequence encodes CATRPTAGDYNEQFF. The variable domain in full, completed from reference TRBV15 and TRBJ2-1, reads DAMVIQNPRYQVTQFGKPVTLSCSQTLNHNVMYWYQQKSSQAPKLLFHYYDKDFNNEADTPDNFQSRRPNTSFCFLDIRSPGLGDTAMYLCATRPTAGDYNEQFFGPGTRLTVL.

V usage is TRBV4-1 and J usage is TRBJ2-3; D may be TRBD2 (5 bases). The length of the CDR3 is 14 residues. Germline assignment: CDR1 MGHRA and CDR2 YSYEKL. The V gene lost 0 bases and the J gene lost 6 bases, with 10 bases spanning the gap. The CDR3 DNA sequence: TGCGCCAGCAGCCAAGATACGGGGTACGATACGCAGTATTTT. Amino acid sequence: CASSQDTGYDTQYF.

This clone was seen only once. CDR3 coding DNA: TGTGCCAGCAGTGAACTAGCGGGGAGACCCTACGAGCAGTACTTC. It encodes CASSELAGRPYEQYF. V and J are TRBV6-1 and TRBJ2-7, with 9 bases that match TRBD2. The germline gives CDR1 MNHNS, CDR2 SASEGT. V shed 2 bases and J 2 bases; nucleotides not matched to a gene: 4. There are 15 residues in the CDR3.

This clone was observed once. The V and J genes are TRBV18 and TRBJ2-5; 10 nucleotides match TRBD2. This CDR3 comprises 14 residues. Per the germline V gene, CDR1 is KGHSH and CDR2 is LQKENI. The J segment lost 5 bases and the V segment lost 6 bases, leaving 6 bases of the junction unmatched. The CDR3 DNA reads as TGTGCCAGCTCGTCTAGCGGGGGCGGGGAGACCCAGTACTTC. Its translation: CASSSSGGGETQYF. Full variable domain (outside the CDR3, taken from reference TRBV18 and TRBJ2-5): NAGVMQNPRHLVRRRGQEARLRCSPMKGHSHVYWYRQLPEEGLKFMVYLQKENIIDESGMPKERFSAEFPKEGPSILRIQQVVRGDSAAYFCASSSSGGGETQYFGPGTRLLVL.

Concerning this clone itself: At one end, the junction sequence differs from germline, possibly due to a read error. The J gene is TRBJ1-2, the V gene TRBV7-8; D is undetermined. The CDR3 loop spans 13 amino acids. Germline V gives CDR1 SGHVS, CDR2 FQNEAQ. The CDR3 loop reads CASSQGGSWQLSF. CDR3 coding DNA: TGTGCCAGCAGCCAAGGAGGCTCTTGGCAACTGAGCTTC.

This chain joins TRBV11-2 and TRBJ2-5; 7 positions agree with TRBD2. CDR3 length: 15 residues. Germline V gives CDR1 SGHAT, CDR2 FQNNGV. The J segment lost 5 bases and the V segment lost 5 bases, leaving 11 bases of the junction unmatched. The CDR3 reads CASSGPGEGWETQYF. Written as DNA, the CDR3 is TGTGCCAGCAGCGGTCCTGGGGAGGGCTGGGAGACCCAGTACTTC.

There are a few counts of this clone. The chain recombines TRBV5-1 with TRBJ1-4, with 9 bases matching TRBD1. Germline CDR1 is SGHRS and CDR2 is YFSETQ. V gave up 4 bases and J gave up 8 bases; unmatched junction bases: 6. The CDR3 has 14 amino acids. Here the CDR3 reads CASSRTGEGEKLFF. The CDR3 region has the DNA TGCGCCAGCAGCCGGACAGGGGAGGGAGAAAAACTGTTTTTT.

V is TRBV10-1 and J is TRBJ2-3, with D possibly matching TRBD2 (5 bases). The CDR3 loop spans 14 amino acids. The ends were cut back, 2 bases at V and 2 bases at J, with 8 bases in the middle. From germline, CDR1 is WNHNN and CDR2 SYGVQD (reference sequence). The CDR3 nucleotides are TGCGCCAGCAGTGAGGGGGAGATCACAGATACGCAGTATTTT. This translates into CASSEGEITDTQYF.

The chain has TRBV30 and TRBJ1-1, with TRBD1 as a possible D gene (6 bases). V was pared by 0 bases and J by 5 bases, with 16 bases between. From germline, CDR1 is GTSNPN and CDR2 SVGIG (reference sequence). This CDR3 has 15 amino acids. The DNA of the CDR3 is TGTGCCTGGAGTGTAGCATCGCCAGGGGAAACTGAAGCTTTCTTT. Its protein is CAWSVASPGETEAFF.